The text below deals with one T cell receptor (beta chain). Its antigen is unidentified. Deletions cut 8 bases from V and 9 bases from J, with 20 bases between. The CDR3 sequence is 14 residues long. In germline, CDR1 is MGHRA, CDR2 YSYEKL. The data derive from a study of shared clonotypes between healthy human individuals. Overall study results and limits: The study generally estimated greater richness for naive than memory subsets. Around 5% was the fraction of naive CD4 clonotypes found shared across a few donors.

Each subset's genomic DNA was split evenly across several immunoSEQ plates. The table came from immunoSEQ multiplex PCR; TCRdb's copy has only in-frame clones and leaves some out. The sample records about 2.4 million clones, around 90% being singletons. This rearrangement joins TRBV4-1 to TRBJ2-1; TRBD2 is a possible D gene (5 bases). Sample: naive CD4+ T cells sorted from blood. Described subset: CD45RA+ positively selected. This receptor was obtained from a man aged 18 to 30 in good health. The CDR3 bases are TGCGCCAGCTCCCTAGGAGGTCGCCGGAGTGAGCAGTTCTTC. Translating gives CASSLGGRRSEQFF.